This TCR beta chain was recovered during a study of shared clonotypes between healthy human individuals. The CDR3 spans 14 residues. Germline assignment: CDR1 MNHNS and CDR2 SASEGT. V was clipped by 5 bases and J by 1 base, with 11 bases between them. Method: immunoSEQ multiplex PCR; TCRdb's copy keeps in-frame clones and lacks some. The sample has roughly 2 million clones, 90% to 95% seen once; the top ten hold more than 0.1%. This sequence originates from a man between 18 and 35 years old in good health. The chain recombines TRBV6-1 with TRBJ1-1, with D unresolved. The sample taken for sequencing was naive CD4+ T cells sorted from blood. Subset of the sample: CD45RA+ positively selected. CDR3 region: CASSPRRTNTEAFF. DNA of the CDR3: TGTGCCAGCAGTCCACGACGGACGAACACTGAAGCTTTCTTT.